Below are 11 T cell receptor beta chains sequenced from a single sample in a study of cytomegalovirus exposure and HLA in healthy donors. The assay was immunoSEQ multiplex PCR, and TCRdb's table has in-frame clones only and misses some. Of roughly 280,000 clones listed, approximately 86% are singletons. The source material was PBMCs. The receptors were sampled from a woman aged 18-29 years in good health and CMV-seronegative.

This chain connects TRBV4-3 to TRBJ1-5; 7 nucleotides line up with TRBD1. Unmatched junction bases numbered 1, after V lost 1 base and J lost 1 base. The germline gives CDR1 LGHNA, CDR2 YSLEER. The CDR3 has 15 residues. The CDR3 DNA is TGCGCCAGCAGCCAAGTAGGGGGCAGCAATCAGCCCCAGCATTTT. It yields the protein CASSQVGGSNQPQHF.

The rearrangement uses TRBV7-2 and TRBJ1-6, with D hard to call. The ends were cut back, 3 bases at V and 5 bases at J, with 8 bases in the middle. In germline, CDR1 is SGHTA, CDR2 FQGNSA. The CDR3 consists of 14 residues. The CDR3 sequence is CASSFSRNNSPLHF. In DNA, the CDR3 is TGTGCCAGCAGCTTCTCGCGGAATAATTCACCCCTCCACTTT.

The V and J genes are TRBV14 and TRBJ2-3, with D possibly being TRBD1 (5 bases). Trimming removed 1 base at V and 1 base at J, with 15 bases between. Looked up from germline, CDR1 is SGHDN and CDR2 is FVKESK. This CDR3 is built from 17 residues. CDR3 residues: CASSQVILGAGTDTQYF. CDR3 nucleotide sequence: TGTGCCAGCAGCCAAGTAATTCTAGGGGCCGGCACAGATACGCAGTATTTT.

The V call is TRBV30, the J call TRBJ1-2, with D unclear. Trimming pared 0 bases from V and 6 bases from J, leaving 11 bases between. Germline V gene lookup returns CDR1 GTSNPN and CDR2 SVGIG (reference sequence). CDR3 size: 13 residues. The CDR3 sequence is CAWSVRGGHGYTF. The CDR3 nucleotides are TGTGCCTGGAGTGTACGTGGAGGGCATGGCTACACCTTC.

The CDR3 nucleotides read TGTGCCAGCAGCGTAGGGGCGGGGGTCTACAATGAGCAGTTCTTC. It translates to CASSVGAGVYNEQFF. This chain links TRBV9 with TRBJ2-1, with TRBD2 matching over 7 bases. The CDR3 runs 15 residues. Unmatched junction bases numbered 3, after V lost 0 bases and J lost 3 bases. CDR1 is SGDLS, CDR2 YYNGEE, per germline. Combining the CDR3 with reference TRBV9 and TRBJ2-1 gives the whole variable domain DSGVTQTPKHLITATGQRVTLRCSPRSGDLSVYWYQQSLDQGLQFLIQYYNGEERAKGNILERFSAQQFPDLHSELNLSSLELGDSALYFCASSVGAGVYNEQFFGPGTRLTVL.

The chain couples TRBV25-1 to TRBJ2-1, with TRBD2 identical over 10 bases. The CDR3 extends over 17 amino acids. V was pared by 11 bases and J by 0 bases, with 13 bases of the junction left unmatched. The germline gives CDR1 MGHDK, CDR2 SYGVNS. DNA of the CDR3: TGTGCCGTACAGGAGTTTAGCGGGGGGAGCTCCTACAATGAGCAGTTCTTC. This sequence encodes CAVQEFSGGSSYNEQFF.

The chain couples TRBV4-1 to TRBJ2-7; 7 nucleotides agree with TRBD1. The germline V gene encodes CDR1 MGHRA and CDR2 YSYEKL. The CDR3 has 14 residues. After removal of 3 bases from V and 5 bases from J, the junction contained 7 bases not matched to a gene. In DNA form, the CDR3 reads TGCGCCAGCAGCCAGACAGGGTCAGAGCACGAGCAGTACTTC. Amino acid sequence: CASSQTGSEHEQYF.

V is TRBV7-2 and J is TRBJ1-2; D not certain. Trimming cost V 1 base and J 4 bases, with 7 bases left between them. The germline CDR1 and CDR2 sequences are SGHTA and FQGNSA. This CDR3 spans 13 amino acids. The CDR3: CASSLDSSYGYTF. CDR3 nucleotides: TGTGCCAGCAGCTTAGACAGCTCCTATGGCTACACCTTC.

The CDR3 region is CASSPDRGATEAFF. The CDR3 DNA sequence: TGTGCCAGCAGTCCGGACAGGGGGGCCACTGAAGCTTTCTTT. The chain uses TRBV6-6 and TRBJ1-1; 10 nucleotides line up with TRBD1. Germline CDR1 MNHNY, CDR2 SVGAGI (reference sequence). J was trimmed by 4 bases and V by 5 bases; bases with no gene match: 4. The CDR3 contains 14 residues.

The V and J genes are TRBV16 and TRBJ1-5; 10 bases agree with TRBD1. Germline values: CDR1 KGHSY, CDR2 FQNENV. V shed 1 base and J 7 bases; nucleotides not matched to a gene: 7. The CDR3 is 16 amino acids. CDR3 loop: CASSQFRTGGRQPQHF. The CDR3 coding sequence is TGTGCCAGCAGCCAATTCCGGACAGGGGGACGACAGCCCCAGCATTTT. Together with reference TRBV16 and TRBJ1-5, the CDR3 gives the full variable domain: GEEVAQTPKHLVRGEGQKAKLYCAPIKGHSYVFWYQQVLKNEFKFLISFQNENVFDETGMPKERFSAKCLPNSPCSLEIQATKLEDSAVYFCASSQFRTGGRQPQHFGDGTRLSIL.

The chain joins TRBV7-2 to TRBJ1-2, with 7 bases that match TRBD1. J gave up 3 bases and V 0 bases, and 7 bases lay outside the gene matches. In germline, CDR1 is SGHTA, CDR2 FQGNSA. The length of the CDR3 is 16 residues. CDR3 nucleotides: TGTGCCAGCAGCTTAGCGGATTTCGACAGGGACTATGGCTACACCTTC. This sequence encodes CASSLADFDRDYGYTF.